The 18 T cell receptor beta chains listed next were all sequenced from one sample in a study of T-cell reconstitution after alpha-beta-depleted transplantation in children. Unique molecular identifiers were incorporated during preparation of the TCRbeta library. Using its own MiXCR run on the PCR reads, TCRdb lists one record per CDR3 protein. The table lists about 600,000 distinct CDR3 sequences, approximately 22% of them singletons. The sample in question was PBMCs, mostly from graft donor cells, obtained 360 days after TCRalphabeta/CD19-depleted stem cell transplant. These receptors all stem from a boy under three years old who had a stem cell transplant for acute myeloid leukemia, so the T cells may come from the graft donor.

The CDR3 nucleotides are TGTGCCAGCAGGCTCACAGGGGGAACAGGGGAGACCCAGTACTTC. Amino acids: CASRLTGGTGETQYF. This chain joins TRBV11-2 and TRBJ2-5, with 8 bases identical to TRBD1. Germline CDR1 SGHAT, CDR2 FQNNGV. Unmatched junction bases numbered 11, after V lost 6 bases and J lost 5 bases. The CDR3 is made up of 15 amino acids. The full variable domain, completed using reference TRBV11-2 and TRBJ2-5, is EAGVAQSPRYKIIEKRQSVAFWCNPISGHATLYWYQQILGQGPKLLIQFQNNGVVDDSQLPKDRFSAERLKGVDSTLKIQPAKLEDSAVYLCASRLTGGTGETQYFGPGTRLLVL.

The chain employs TRBV20-1 and TRBJ1-5; D possibly corresponds to TRBD1 (6 bases). This CDR3 is 16 amino acids long. Germline-derived CDR1 and CDR2 are DFQATT and SNEGSKA (reference sequence). V shed 1 base and J shed 1 base, with 14 bases lying between them. The CDR3 bases are TGCAGTGCTAGAGCGCAACAGGGAGCAAGCAATCAGCCCCAGCATTTT. Amino acids: CSARAQQGASNQPQHF.

This clonotype was seen repeatedly, ten times or more. The genes are TRBV12-3 or TRBV12-4 and TRBJ1-2, with D maybe TRBD1 (5 bases). The CDR3 is made up of 16 amino acids. The V gene lost 6 bases and the J gene lost 5 bases, with 22 bases spanning the gap. The CDR3 sequence is CASRQSYPGPPYGYTF. DNA of the CDR3: TGTGCCAGCAGACAATCGTATCCGGGACCGCCATATGGCTACACCTTC.

CDR3 coding DNA: TGTGCCAGCGGAAGGACAGGGTACAATGAGCAGTTCTTC. It is translated as CASGRTGYNEQFF. V usage is TRBV6-6 and J usage is TRBJ2-1; 8 nucleotides line up with TRBD1. The trim removed 8 bases at V and 4 bases at J, leaving 4 bases unmatched. Germline loops: CDR1 MNHNY, CDR2 SVGAGI (reference sequence). The CDR3 covers 13 residues.

Details on this clonotype: A much larger clone is a single base away; this may be a read error. This chain links TRBV29-1 with TRBJ2-1, with 10 bases that match TRBD1. The germline V gene encodes CDR1 SQVTM and CDR2 ANQGSEA. The CDR3 is 16 amino acids. After removal of 4 bases from V and 10 bases from J, the junction contained 16 bases not matched to a gene. CDR3 nucleotide sequence: TGCAGCGTTGGCTTAATGTCGGGACAGGGGAGGGGGGAGCAGTTCTTC. Residues: CSVGLMSGQGRGEQFF.

This clonotype was counted only a few times. This rearrangement joins TRBV9 to TRBJ2-3, with D perhaps matching TRBD1 or TRBD2 (5 bases each). V was trimmed by 0 bases and J by 2 bases, leaving 13 bases between them. Germline CDR1 and CDR2: SGDLS and YYNGEE. The CDR3 has 16 residues. The CDR3 region is CASSVGGRSNTDTQYF. The CDR3 DNA sequence: TGTGCCAGCAGCGTAGGGGGGAGAAGCAACACAGATACGCAGTATTTT.

V usage is TRBV12-5 and J usage is TRBJ2-2; tentative D call: TRBD1 (5 bases). Germline V CDR1 and CDR2: LGHNT, FRNRAP. V was shortened by 2 bases and J by 7 bases, with 14 bases between the two germline ends. The CDR3 is 15 residues long. Here the CDR3 reads CASGLPRQRDGELFF. The CDR3 DNA sequence: TGTGCTAGTGGTTTGCCCAGACAGAGAGACGGGGAGCTGTTTTTT.

This clonotype came up a few times. The chain is built from TRBV29-1 and TRBJ1-2, with TRBD1 matching 7 bases. This CDR3 is 11 amino acids long. The germline V gene encodes CDR1 SQVTM and CDR2 ANQGSEA. J was trimmed by 5 bases and V by 7 bases; bases with no gene match: 4. The CDR3 region is CSGQGQYGYTF. As DNA, the CDR3 is TGCAGCGGACAGGGTCAATATGGCTACACCTTC.

This clonotype has a handful of counts. V is TRBV6-5 and J is TRBJ2-1, with D uncertain. The CDR3 spans 17 residues. Trimming stripped 0 bases from V and 4 bases from J, with 16 bases between. CDR1 is MNHEY and CDR2 is SVGAGI in the germline V gene. This CDR3 is CASSYSLGSVAYNEQFF. The DNA for the CDR3 is TGTGCCAGCAGTTACTCCCTGGGGTCGGTGGCTTACAATGAGCAGTTCTTC.

V is TRBV29-1 and J is TRBJ1-1, with 7 bases fitting TRBD1. CDR1 and CDR2 from the germline V gene are SQVTM and ANQGSEA. This CDR3 is built from 13 residues. With 6 bases clipped from V and 5 bases from J, the junction kept 9 bases outside the gene matches. DNA for the CDR3: TGCAGCGTCGCCCAGGGGGGCGTAACTGAAGCTTTCTTT. Its translation: CSVAQGGVTEAFF.

The chain uses TRBV27 and TRBJ2-3, with TRBD2 as a possible D gene (6 bases). Trimming removed 3 bases from V and 4 bases from J, with 14 bases in between. Germline V gene sequence: CDR1 MNHEY, CDR2 SMNVEV (reference sequence). This CDR3 region has 15 residues. The CDR3 sequence: CASSFLGGNSDTQYF. The CDR3 DNA follows: TGTGCCAGCAGTTTCCTCGGGGGAAACTCAGATACGCAGTATTTT.

The chain combines TRBV5-1 with TRBJ2-2, with D perhaps TRBD2 (5 bases). This CDR3 is built from 15 residues. Trimming took off 0 bases at V and 4 bases at J, with 10 bases between the two ends. Germline V gives CDR1 SGHRS, CDR2 YFSETQ. The DNA for the CDR3 is TGCGCCAGCAGCTTGGCCGCAGCGGCCACCGGGGAGCTGTTTTTT. Its translation is CASSLAAAATGELFF.

The chain employs TRBV14 and TRBJ2-3, with 7 positions matching TRBD1. The CDR3 consists of 16 residues. CDR1 is SGHDN and CDR2 is FVKESK in the germline V gene. Trimming at V came to 3 bases and at J to 2 bases, leaving 8 bases not matched to a gene. CDR3 sequence: CASSHDRVIITDTQYF. DNA of the CDR3: TGTGCCAGCAGCCATGACAGGGTTATAATCACAGATACGCAGTATTTT.

The chain uses TRBV21-1 and TRBJ2-2; the table's D call, TRBD1, has no DNA check behind it. TRBV21-1 is marked as a pseudogene. This CDR3 contains 13 residues. CDR3: CASFGHLTGELFF. The CDR3 bases are TGTGCCAGCTTCGGACACCTCACCGGGGAGCTGTTTTTT.

In this sample, this clonotype turned up many times. The J gene is TRBJ2-1, the V gene TRBV15; D may correspond to TRBD1 or TRBD2 (6 bases each). Looked up from germline, CDR1 is LNHNV and CDR2 is YYDKDF (reference sequence). V lost 0 bases and J lost 4, with 13 bases in between. This CDR3 spans 16 amino acids. The CDR3 DNA sequence: TGTGCCACCAGCAGAGACCCCAGGGGAGGATACAATGAGCAGTTCTTC. It is translated as CATSRDPRGGYNEQFF.

This clonotype was recorded at least ten times. V and J are TRBV28 and TRBJ1-6; D unclear. Per germline, CDR1 MDHEN and CDR2 SYDVKM. The ends were cut back, 7 bases at V and 10 bases at J, with 11 bases in the middle. CDR3 length equals 12 residues. CDR3 residues: CASKWERSPLHF. For the CDR3, the DNA is TGTGCCAGCAAGTGGGAGAGATCACCCCTCCACTTT.

Ten or more counts support this clonotype. The CDR3 is CASSLRGWAGGSADTQYF. In DNA form, the CDR3 reads TGTGCCAGCAGCTTAAGGGGTTGGGCAGGGGGCTCCGCAGATACGCAGTATTTT. J is TRBJ2-3 and V is TRBV7-3, with 8 bases identical to TRBD1. V trimming: 1 base; J trimming: 4 bases; junction bases outside the gene matches: 13. Germline CDR1 SGHTA, CDR2 FQGTGA. This CDR3 region has 18 residues.

This clonotype was recorded at least ten times. The CDR3 is CASSLETAGYNEQFF. DNA of the CDR3: TGTGCCAGCAGCTTGGAGACCGCAGGGTACAATGAGCAGTTCTTC. This sequence joins TRBV5-5 and TRBJ2-1; TRBD1 is a possible D gene (5 bases). The germline V gene encodes CDR1 SGHKS and CDR2 YYEKEE (reference sequence). With 0 bases removed from V and 4 bases from J, the gap between germline ends came to 11 bases. The CDR3 consists of 15 residues. The variable domain in full, with the rest retrieved from reference TRBV5-5 and TRBJ2-1, is DAGVTQSPTHLIKTRGQQVTLRCSPISGHKSVSWYQQVLGQGPQFIFQYYEKEERGRGNFPDRFSARQFPNYSSELNVNALLLGDSALYLCASSLETAGYNEQFFGPGTRLTVL.